This T cell receptor (beta chain) was identified in a study of blood T cell repertoires in COVID-19. Across the study: Some COVID-19 samples were acute and others convalescent; all came from the United States, Italy and Spain. T cells, B-cell-depleted T cells, or PBMCs provided the cDNA or gDNA that served as material.

In the authors' workflow: Using reference gene primer amplification, nucleated cell counts were estimated. Method: immunoSEQ multiplex PCR; TCRdb's copy keeps in-frame clones and lacks some. The V and J calls and clone size come from that table; D and trimming were worked out from the DNA. Of about 280,000 clones listed, about four fifths were seen once; the top ten hold 5%. Within 2 weeks before study entry, exposed participants met a COVID-19 case. The sample consisted of PBMCs or T cells enriched from blood (not recorded which). The sequence came from a man aged 40-49 years who had been exposed to COVID-19.

The CDR3 region is CASAEQKQGLQNIQYF. CDR3 DNA sequence: TGTGCCAGCGCCGAACAAAAACAGGGGCTCCAAAACATTCAGTACTTC. V is TRBV28 and J is TRBJ2-4; 7 bases agree with TRBD1. The CDR3 is 16 amino acids. The J segment lost 5 bases and the V segment lost 8 bases, leaving 15 bases of the junction unmatched. Germline V lookup: CDR1 MDHEN, CDR2 SYDVKM.